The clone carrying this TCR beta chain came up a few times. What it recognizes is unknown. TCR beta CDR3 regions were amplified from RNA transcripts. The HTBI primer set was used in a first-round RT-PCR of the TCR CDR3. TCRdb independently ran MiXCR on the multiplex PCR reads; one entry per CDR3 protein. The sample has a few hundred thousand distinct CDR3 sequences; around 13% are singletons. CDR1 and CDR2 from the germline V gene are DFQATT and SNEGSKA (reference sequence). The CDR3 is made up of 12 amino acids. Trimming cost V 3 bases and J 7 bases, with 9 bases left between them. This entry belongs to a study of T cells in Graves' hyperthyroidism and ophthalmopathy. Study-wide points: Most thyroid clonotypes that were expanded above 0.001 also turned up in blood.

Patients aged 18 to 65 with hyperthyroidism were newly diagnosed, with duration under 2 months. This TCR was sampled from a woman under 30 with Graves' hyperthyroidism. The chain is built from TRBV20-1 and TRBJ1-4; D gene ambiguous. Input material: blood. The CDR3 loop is CSARQGFEKLFF. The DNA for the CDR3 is TGCAGTGCTAGGCAAGGGTTTGAAAAACTGTTTTTT.